The rows below give T cell receptor beta chains drawn from one sample of a study of shared clonotypes between healthy human individuals. Sequenced by immunoSEQ multiplex PCR; TCRdb stores in-frame clones only, minus some. The sample has more than 600,000 clones, roughly nine tenths seen once. Sequenced sample: naive CD8+ T cells sorted from blood. These receptors all come from a man aged 30 to 45 in good health. Each CDR3 is given with its conserved first and last residue. A D gene is named only where the DNA matches it firmly. Clone size is not always given. Where it is, it says once, few, many or a class for expanded clones.

d_call: NA; v_call: TRBV28; clone_size: NA; j_call: TRBJ2-7; cdr3_length: 12; cdr3_nt: TGTGCCGACCAGGGTCGCTCCTACGAGCAGTACTTC; cdr3_aa: CADQGRSYEQYF
d_call: NA; v_call: TRBV28; clone_size: NA; j_call: TRBJ2-3; cdr3_length: 14; cdr3_nt: TGTGCCAGCAGTTTATCCCCGCAGGGGGGTACGCAGTATTTT; cdr3_aa: CASSLSPQGGTQYF
d_call: NA; v_call: TRBV28; clone_size: NA; j_call: TRBJ2-2; cdr3_length: 15; cdr3_nt: TGTGCCACCGAGAGAGACCCTTCGAACACCGGGGAGCTGTTTTTT; cdr3_aa: CATERDPSNTGELFF
d_call: NA; v_call: TRBV14; clone_size: NA; j_call: TRBJ2-1; cdr3_length: 21; cdr3_nt: TGTGCCAGCAGCCAAGTAGTACGCAGGACAGGGGTGCTAGCGGGAGAGGATGAGCAGTTCTTC; cdr3_aa: CASSQVVRRTGVLAGEDEQFF
d_call: NA; v_call: TRBV28; clone_size: once; j_call: TRBJ2-7; cdr3_length: 14; cdr3_nt: TGTGCCAGCACATCATCGATGGACAGCTACGAGCAGTACTTC; cdr3_aa: CASTSSMDSYEQYF
d_call: NA; v_call: TRBV7-2; clone_size: NA; j_call: TRBJ2-7; cdr3_length: 14; cdr3_nt: TGTGCCAGCAGCTTAGTTGATTTTCTCTACGAGCAGTACTTC; cdr3_aa: CASSLVDFLYEQYF
d_call: NA; v_call: TRBV13; clone_size: NA; j_call: TRBJ2-4; cdr3_length: 13; cdr3_nt: TGTGCCAGCAGCTTAAGGCAGGAAAACATTCAGTACTTC; cdr3_aa: CASSLRQENIQYF
d_call: NA; v_call: TRBV4-1; clone_size: NA; j_call: TRBJ1-1; cdr3_length: 14; cdr3_nt: TGCGCCAGCAGCCAAGAAGGGCTCGACACTGAAGCTTTCTTT; cdr3_aa: CASSQEGLDTEAFF
d_call: NA; v_call: TRBV19; clone_size: NA; j_call: TRBJ1-5; cdr3_length: 15; cdr3_nt: TGTGCCAGTAGTCCAGGTTTTGAAGGCAATCAGCCCCAGCATTTT; cdr3_aa: CASSPGFEGNQPQHF
d_call: NA; v_call: TRBV18; clone_size: NA; j_call: TRBJ2-1; cdr3_length: 15; cdr3_nt: TGTGCCAGCTCACCAGTCGGGGGCGGGTACAATGAGCAGTTCTTC; cdr3_aa: CASSPVGGGYNEQFF
d_call: NA; v_call: TRBV4-3; clone_size: NA; j_call: TRBJ2-3; cdr3_length: 16; cdr3_nt: TGCGCCAGCAGCCAAGAAGGGACAAGGGGACCCGATACGCAGTATTTT; cdr3_aa: CASSQEGTRGPDTQYF
d_call: TRBD2; v_call: TRBV2; clone_size: NA; j_call: TRBJ2-2; cdr3_length: 17; cdr3_nt: TGTGCCATCCAACACCTAGCGGGAACCACGAACACCGGGGAGCTGTTTTTT; cdr3_aa: CAIQHLAGTTNTGELFF
d_call: TRBD1; v_call: TRBV27; clone_size: NA; j_call: TRBJ2-1; cdr3_length: 17; cdr3_nt: TGTGCCAGCAGTTTACCAATAGACCGGGACAGAGTCCATGAGCAGTTCTTC; cdr3_aa: CASSLPIDRDRVHEQFF
d_call: TRBD1; v_call: TRBV28; clone_size: NA; j_call: TRBJ2-7; cdr3_length: 12; cdr3_nt: TGTGCCAGCAGCGGGGACAGTTACGAGCAGTACTTC; cdr3_aa: CASSGDSYEQYF
d_call: NA; v_call: TRBV9; clone_size: NA; j_call: TRBJ2-7; cdr3_length: 15; cdr3_nt: TGTGCCAGCAGCGTAGCTGGGGACGGGACCTACGAGCAGTACTTC; cdr3_aa: CASSVAGDGTYEQYF
d_call: NA; v_call: TRBV11-2; clone_size: once; j_call: TRBJ2-6; cdr3_length: 16; cdr3_nt: TGTGCCAGCAGCCTACGTCGGGGTACTGGGGCCAACGTCCTGACTTTC; cdr3_aa: CASSLRRGTGANVLTF
d_call: NA; v_call: TRBV7-3; clone_size: NA; j_call: TRBJ1-1; cdr3_length: 13; cdr3_nt: TGTGCCAGCAGCTTAAACGGAAAAACTGAAGCTTTCTTT; cdr3_aa: CASSLNGKTEAFF
d_call: TRBD1; v_call: TRBV10-3; clone_size: NA; j_call: TRBJ2-1; cdr3_length: 15; cdr3_nt: TGTGCCATCACTCCCACAGGGGGTAATAGCAATGAGCAGTTCTTC; cdr3_aa: CAITPTGGNSNEQFF
d_call: TRBD1; v_call: TRBV7-9; clone_size: NA; j_call: TRBJ2-7; cdr3_length: 15; cdr3_nt: TGTGCCAGCAGACCCCGGACAGGGGGAAAGTACGAGCAGTACTTC; cdr3_aa: CASRPRTGGKYEQYF
d_call: NA; v_call: TRBV11-2; clone_size: NA; j_call: TRBJ2-1; cdr3_length: 12; cdr3_nt: TGTGCCAGCAGCTCATACGGGTCCGAGCAGTTCTTC; cdr3_aa: CASSSYGSEQFF
d_call: TRBD2; v_call: TRBV14; clone_size: NA; j_call: TRBJ2-7; cdr3_length: 15; cdr3_nt: TGTGCCAGCAGCCCTCTGGCGGGAGTTACCTACGAGCAGTACTTC; cdr3_aa: CASSPLAGVTYEQYF
d_call: TRBD2; v_call: TRBV15; clone_size: NA; j_call: TRBJ2-7; cdr3_length: 17; cdr3_nt: TGTGCCACCAGCGGACCGACCGGGACTAGCGGAACCTACGAGCAGTACTTC; cdr3_aa: CATSGPTGTSGTYEQYF
d_call: NA; v_call: TRBV29-1; clone_size: once; j_call: TRBJ2-1; cdr3_length: 13; cdr3_nt: TGCAGCGTACGACACTCTAACGACGGTGAGCAGTTCTTC; cdr3_aa: CSVRHSNDGEQFF
d_call: NA; v_call: TRBV4-1; clone_size: once; j_call: TRBJ2-3; cdr3_length: 14; cdr3_nt: TGCGCCAGCAGCCAAGATCATCTGGGAGATACGCAGTATTTT; cdr3_aa: CASSQDHLGDTQYF
d_call: NA; v_call: TRBV6-1; clone_size: NA; j_call: TRBJ1-4; cdr3_length: 14; cdr3_nt: TGTGCCAGCAGGGGTACCGGGACGGCCGAAAAACTGTTTTTT; cdr3_aa: CASRGTGTAEKLFF
d_call: NA; v_call: TRBV6-1; clone_size: NA; j_call: TRBJ2-6; cdr3_length: 14; cdr3_nt: TGTGCCAGCAGAGACAGTTCTGGGGCCAACGTCCTGACTTTC; cdr3_aa: CASRDSSGANVLTF
d_call: NA; v_call: TRBV5-6; clone_size: NA; j_call: TRBJ1-1; cdr3_length: 13; cdr3_nt: TGTGCCAGCAGCTTCTCGGGGATCACTGAAGCTTTCTTT; cdr3_aa: CASSFSGITEAFF
d_call: TRBD2; v_call: TRBV5-5; clone_size: NA; j_call: TRBJ2-7; cdr3_length: 13; cdr3_nt: TGTGCCAGCAGCTTGTCGGGGGGGTACGAGCAGTACTTC; cdr3_aa: CASSLSGGYEQYF
d_call: NA; v_call: TRBV4-3; clone_size: once; j_call: TRBJ1-2; cdr3_length: 15; cdr3_nt: TGCGCCAGCAGCCAAACAGCCCAAGGGTGGTATGGCTACACCTTC; cdr3_aa: CASSQTAQGWYGYTF
d_call: TRBD2; v_call: TRBV27; clone_size: NA; j_call: TRBJ2-7; cdr3_length: 13; cdr3_nt: TGTGCCAGCAGTCTGAGCGGGAGTTACGAGCAGTACTTC; cdr3_aa: CASSLSGSYEQYF
d_call: NA; v_call: TRBV27; clone_size: NA; j_call: TRBJ1-1; cdr3_length: 13; cdr3_nt: TGTGCCAGCAGTTTGTGGGAGGACACTGAAGCTTTCTTT; cdr3_aa: CASSLWEDTEAFF